This TCR beta chain was captured by sequencing in a study of blood T cells in healthy people across ages. The CDR3 contains 21 residues. Next came a second PCR, run for roughly 6 to 11 cycles, which used a sample-barcoded 5' primer along with a J-beta primer mix. MiXCR was run by TCRdb on the 5' RACE reads, yielding one entry per CDR3 protein. The sample lists 710,000 or so distinct CDR3 sequences, roughly 20% occurring once. Sequenced input: blood. J is TRBJ2-7 and V is TRBV21-1; the D call of TRBD2 is as the table states it, not checked on the DNA. TRBV21-1 is a documented pseudogene. This clonotype was obtained from a man aged 65-85 years in good health. The DNA for the CDR3 is TGTGCCAGCAGCAAAGGAAGTACTAGCGGGAGGCCTGGATCGACCGCCTACGAGCAGTACGTC. Its protein product is CASSKGSTSGRPGSTAYEQYV.